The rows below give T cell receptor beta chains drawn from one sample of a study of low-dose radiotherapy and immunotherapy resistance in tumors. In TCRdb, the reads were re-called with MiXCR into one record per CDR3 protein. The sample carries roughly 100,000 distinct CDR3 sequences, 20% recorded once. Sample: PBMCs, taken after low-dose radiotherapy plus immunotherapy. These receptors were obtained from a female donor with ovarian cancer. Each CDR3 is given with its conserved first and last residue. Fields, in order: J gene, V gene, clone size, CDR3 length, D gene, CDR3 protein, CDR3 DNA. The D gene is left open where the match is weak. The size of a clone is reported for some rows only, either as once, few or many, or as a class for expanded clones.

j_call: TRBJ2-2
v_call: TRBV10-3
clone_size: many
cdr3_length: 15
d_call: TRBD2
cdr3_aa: CAISATSGATGELFF
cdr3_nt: TGTGCCATCAGTGCCACTAGCGGAGCCACCGGGGAGCTGTTTTTT

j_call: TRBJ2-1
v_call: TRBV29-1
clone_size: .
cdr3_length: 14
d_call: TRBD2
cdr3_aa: CSVPSRGGSYEQFF
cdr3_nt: TGCAGCGTTCCTAGCCGGGGAGGGAGCTATGAGCAGTTCTTC

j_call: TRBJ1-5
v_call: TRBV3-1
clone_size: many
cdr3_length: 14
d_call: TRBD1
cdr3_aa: CASSLGQGVQPQHF
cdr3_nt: TGTGCCAGCAGCCTGGGACAGGGGGTTCAGCCCCAGCATTTT

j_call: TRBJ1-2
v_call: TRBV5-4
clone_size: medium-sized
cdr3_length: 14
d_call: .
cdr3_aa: CASSLEHRAGGYTF
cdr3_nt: TGTGCCAGCAGCTTGGAGCACAGGGCTGGCGGCTACACCTTC

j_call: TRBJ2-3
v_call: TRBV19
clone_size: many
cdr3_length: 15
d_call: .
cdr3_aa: CASQDPGEATDTQYF
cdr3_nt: TGTGCCTCCCAAGACCCAGGGGAGGCCACAGATACGCAGTATTTT

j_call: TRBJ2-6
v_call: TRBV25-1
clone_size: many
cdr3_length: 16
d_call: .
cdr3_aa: CASSTRQFSGANVLTF
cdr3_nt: TGTGCCAGCAGTACCCGACAATTCTCTGGGGCCAACGTCCTGACTTTC

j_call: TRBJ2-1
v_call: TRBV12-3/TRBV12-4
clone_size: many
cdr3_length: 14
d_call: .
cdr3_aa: CASSSSRGWDEQFF
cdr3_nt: TGTGCCAGCAGTTCGTCCCGGGGATGGGATGAGCAGTTCTTC

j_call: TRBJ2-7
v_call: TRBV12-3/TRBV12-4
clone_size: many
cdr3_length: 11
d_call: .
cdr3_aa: CASRDAYEQYF
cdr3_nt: TGTGCCAGTAGGGACGCCTACGAGCAGTACTTC

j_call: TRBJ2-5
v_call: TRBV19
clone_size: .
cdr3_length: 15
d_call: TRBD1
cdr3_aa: CASSPRTGQKETQYF
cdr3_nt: TGTGCCAGTAGCCCCAGGACAGGACAAAAAGAGACCCAGTACTTC

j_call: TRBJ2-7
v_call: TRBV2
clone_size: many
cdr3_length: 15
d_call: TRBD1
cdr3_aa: CASSDRDRIPYEQYF
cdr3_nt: TGTGCCAGCAGTGACCGGGACAGAATTCCCTACGAGCAGTACTTC

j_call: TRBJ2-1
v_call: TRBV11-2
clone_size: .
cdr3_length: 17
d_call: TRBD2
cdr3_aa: CASSFPPTSGPYNEQFF
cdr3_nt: TGTGCCAGCAGCTTTCCCCCGACTAGCGGCCCCTACAATGAGCAGTTCTTC

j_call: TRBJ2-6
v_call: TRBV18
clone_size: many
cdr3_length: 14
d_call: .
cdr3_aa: CASSRPGGANVLTF
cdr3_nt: TGTGCCAGCTCACGGCCAGGTGGGGCCAACGTCCTGACTTTC

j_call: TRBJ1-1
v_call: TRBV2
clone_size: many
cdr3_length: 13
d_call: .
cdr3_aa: CASSEHGQTEAFF
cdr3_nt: TGTGCCAGCAGTGAGCACGGACAGACTGAAGCTTTCTTT

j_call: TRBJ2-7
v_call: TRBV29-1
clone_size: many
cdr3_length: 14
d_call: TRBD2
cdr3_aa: CSVAGTSGPYEQYF
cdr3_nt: TGCAGCGTTGCGGGGACTAGCGGACCCTACGAGCAGTACTTC

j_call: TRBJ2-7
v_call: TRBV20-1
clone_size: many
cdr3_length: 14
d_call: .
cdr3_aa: CSARTGLLSDEQYF
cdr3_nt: TGCAGTGCTAGAACGGGGTTATTAAGCGACGAGCAGTACTTC

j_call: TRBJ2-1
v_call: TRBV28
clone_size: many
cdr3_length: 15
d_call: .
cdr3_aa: CASSSGRFPYNEQFF
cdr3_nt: TGTGCCAGCAGTTCCGGACGTTTCCCATACAATGAGCAGTTCTTC

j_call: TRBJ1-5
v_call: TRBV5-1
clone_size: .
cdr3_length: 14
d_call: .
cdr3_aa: CASSEQGLPGPQHF
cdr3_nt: TGCGCCAGCAGCGAGCAGGGACTGCCCGGACCCCAGCATTTT

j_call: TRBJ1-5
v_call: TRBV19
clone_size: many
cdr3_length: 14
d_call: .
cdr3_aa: CASSIGYSNQPQHF
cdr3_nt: TGTGCCAGTAGTATCGGTTATAGCAATCAGCCCCAGCATTTT

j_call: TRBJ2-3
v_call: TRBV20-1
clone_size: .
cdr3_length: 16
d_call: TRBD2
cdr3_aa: CSASSSGRGRTDTQYF
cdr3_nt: TGCAGTGCTAGTTCTAGCGGGAGGGGTCGTACAGATACGCAGTATTTT

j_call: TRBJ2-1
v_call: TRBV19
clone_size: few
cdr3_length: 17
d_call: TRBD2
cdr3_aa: CASSTLQGLAGANEQFF
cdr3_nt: TGTGCCAGTAGTACCCTCCAAGGACTAGCGGGGGCCAATGAGCAGTTCTTC

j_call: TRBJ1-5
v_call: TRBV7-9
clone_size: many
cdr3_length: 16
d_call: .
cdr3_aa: CASSLDSGVGNQPQHF
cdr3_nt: TGTGCCAGCAGCTTAGACTCGGGGGTGGGCAATCAGCCCCAGCATTTT

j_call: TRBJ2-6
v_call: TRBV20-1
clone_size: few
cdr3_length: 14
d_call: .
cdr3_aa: CSASHLSGANVLTF
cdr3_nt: TGCAGTGCTAGTCATCTATCTGGGGCCAACGTCCTGACTTTC

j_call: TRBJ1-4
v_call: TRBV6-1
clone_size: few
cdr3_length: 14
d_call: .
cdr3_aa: CASSDGQTNEKLFF
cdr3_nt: TGTGCCAGCAGTGACGGACAGACTAATGAAAAACTGTTTTTT

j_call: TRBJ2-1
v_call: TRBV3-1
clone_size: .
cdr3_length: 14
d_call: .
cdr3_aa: CASSPTRAFNEQFF
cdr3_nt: TGTGCCAGCAGCCCAACTAGGGCTTTCAATGAGCAGTTCTTC

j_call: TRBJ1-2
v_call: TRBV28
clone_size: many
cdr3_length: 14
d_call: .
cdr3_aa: CASSLTSHPFGYTF
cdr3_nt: TGTGCCAGCAGTTTAACTTCTCACCCCTTCGGCTACACCTTC

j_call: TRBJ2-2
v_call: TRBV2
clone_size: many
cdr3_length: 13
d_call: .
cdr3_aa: CASKGVDTGELFF
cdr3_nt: TGTGCCAGCAAGGGGGTCGACACCGGGGAGCTGTTTTTT

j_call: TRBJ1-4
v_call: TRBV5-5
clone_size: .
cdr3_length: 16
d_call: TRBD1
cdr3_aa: CASSLGQSATNEKLFF
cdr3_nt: TGTGCCAGCAGCCTGGGACAGTCTGCAACTAATGAAAAACTGTTTTTT

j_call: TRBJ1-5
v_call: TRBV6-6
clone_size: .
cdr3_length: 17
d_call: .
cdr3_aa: CASSETSGTQLNQPQHF
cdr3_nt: TGTGCCAGCAGTGAGACCTCCGGGACACAACTCAATCAGCCCCAGCATTTT

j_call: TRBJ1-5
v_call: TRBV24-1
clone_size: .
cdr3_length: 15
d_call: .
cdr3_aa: CATSDSKTVNQPQHF
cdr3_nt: TGTGCCACCAGTGATTCGAAGACGGTCAATCAGCCCCAGCATTTT

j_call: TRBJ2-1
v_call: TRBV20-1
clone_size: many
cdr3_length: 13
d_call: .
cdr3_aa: CSARDPNSNEQFF
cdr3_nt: TGCAGTGCTAGAGATCCGAATAGCAATGAGCAGTTCTTC

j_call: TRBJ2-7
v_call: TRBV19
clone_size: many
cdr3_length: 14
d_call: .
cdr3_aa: CASSILHLTYEQYF
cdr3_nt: TGTGCCAGTAGTATCTTACACTTGACCTACGAGCAGTACTTC

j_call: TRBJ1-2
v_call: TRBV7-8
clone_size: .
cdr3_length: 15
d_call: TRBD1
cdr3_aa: CASSLADRAYYGYTF
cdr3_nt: TGTGCCAGCAGCTTAGCCGACAGGGCTTACTATGGCTACACCTTC

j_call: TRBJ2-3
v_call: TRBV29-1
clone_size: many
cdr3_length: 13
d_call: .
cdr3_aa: CSVESAGTDTQYF
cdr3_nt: TGCAGCGTTGAATCTGCTGGCACAGATACGCAGTATTTT

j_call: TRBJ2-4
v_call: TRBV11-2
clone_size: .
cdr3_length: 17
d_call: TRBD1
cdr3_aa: CASSLEGQNLAKNIQYF
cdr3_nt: TGTGCCAGCAGCTTAGAGGGACAGAATCTAGCCAAAAACATTCAGTACTTC

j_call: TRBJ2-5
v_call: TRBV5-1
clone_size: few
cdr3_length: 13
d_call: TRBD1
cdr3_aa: CASRQGVQETQYF
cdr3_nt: TGCGCCAGCCGTCAGGGGGTCCAAGAGACCCAGTACTTC

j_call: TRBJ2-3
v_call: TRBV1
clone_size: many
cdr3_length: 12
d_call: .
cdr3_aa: CTSRLGGDTQYF
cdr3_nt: TGCACCAGCAGGTTAGGAGGAGATACGCAGTATTTT

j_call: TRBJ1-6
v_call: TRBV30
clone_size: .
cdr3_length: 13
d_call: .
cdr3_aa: CAWTTVGGSPLHF
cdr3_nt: TGTGCCTGGACTACGGTCGGGGGATCACCCCTCCACTTT

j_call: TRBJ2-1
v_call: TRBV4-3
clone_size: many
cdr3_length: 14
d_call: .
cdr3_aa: CASSQTGGRNEQFF
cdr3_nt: TGCGCCAGCAGCCAAACGGGGGGCCGCAATGAGCAGTTCTTC

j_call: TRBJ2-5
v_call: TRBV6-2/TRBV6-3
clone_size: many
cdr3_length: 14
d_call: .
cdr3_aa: CASSEVGGYGTQYF
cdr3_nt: TGTGCCAGCAGTGAAGTCGGAGGATACGGGACCCAGTACTTC

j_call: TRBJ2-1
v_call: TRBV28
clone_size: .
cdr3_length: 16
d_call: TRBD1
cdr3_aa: CASSSPGTGAYNEQFF
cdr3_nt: TGTGCCAGCAGTTCCCCCGGGACAGGCGCCTACAATGAGCAGTTCTTC